The clone carrying this TCR beta chain occurred a few times. Its antigen is undetermined. This sample was taken from a study of OX40 agonist ivuxolimab in advanced cancers. Study conclusions and caveats: Antigens targeted by the expanded peripheral T cells were not determined.

Profiling relied on immunoSEQ multiplex PCR, and the TCRdb table lists in-frame clones only, not all of them. The data contain 20,000 to 25,000 clones, roughly 86% of them singletons. This clonotype was sampled from an adult with an advanced solid tumor such as melanoma, head and neck, liver or kidney cancer. The specimen comprised CD4+ or CD8+ T cells sorted from blood, sampled in a trial of the OX40 agonist ivuxolimab.

The CDR3 loop reads CASSLRRLGGETQYF. The CDR3 DNA sequence: TGTGCCAGCAGCTTGAGACGACTAGGGGGGGAGACCCAGTACTTC. The chain joins TRBV5-6 to TRBJ2-5, with D perhaps matching TRBD1 or TRBD2 (6 bases each). This CDR3 has 15 amino acids. In germline, CDR1 is SGHDT, CDR2 YYEEEE. V shed 1 base and J shed 5 bases, with 15 bases lying between them.